The present T cell receptor (beta chain) was sequenced within a study of vaccination effects on CD4 cells after COVID-19. On this clone itself: Its antigen is currently unknown.

Isolation of CD4+ T cells took place after 10 days of culture. Clones were read by immunoSEQ multiplex PCR, and TCRdb kept only the in-frame ones, dropping some. The sample shows 45,000 or so clones, roughly three quarters of them seen only once. The material sequenced was CD4+ T cells from PBMCs cultured without peptide, taken before COVID-19 vaccination. The TCR sequence derives from a human donor who had a prior SARS-CoV-2 infection.

The CDR3 DNA is TGTGCCAGCAGTCCCTTCCCGCCCCTCTCCCAGGTCCACAATGAGCAGTTCTTC. Its protein is CASSPFPPLSQVHNEQFF. The genes are TRBV27 and TRBJ2-1; D is undetermined. With 5 bases removed from V and 5 bases from J, the gap between germline ends came to 25 bases. Per the germline V gene, CDR1 is MNHEY and CDR2 is SMNVEV (reference sequence). The CDR3 runs to 18 residues.